A selection of T cell receptor beta chains follows, all from one sample in a study of technical replicates of blood from a few donors. Only in-frame clones appear in the TCRdb table, and some are missing; sequencing was by immunoSEQ multiplex PCR. The sample lists about 90,000 clones; just under 95% were seen once. Sequencing was performed on T cells isolated from PBMCs. These receptors were taken from a human donor in good health. Both conserved end residues are part of each CDR3. A D gene is named only where the DNA matches it firmly. The listing skips clone size in some rows; elsewhere it reads once, few, many or a size class.

j_call clone_size d_call v_call cdr3_nt cdr3_aa
TRBJ2-3 . . TRBV11-3 TGTGCCAGCAGCTCCCTAGCAGATACGCAGTATTTT CASSSLADTQYF
TRBJ2-5 . TRBD1 TRBV10-1 TGCGCCAGCAGTGATGGTACCGGGACAGGGGACCAAGAGACCCAGTACTTC CASSDGTGTGDQETQYF
TRBJ2-6 . TRBD1 TRBV19 TGTGCCAGTAGTATTTGGACAGGGGGATCTGGGGCCAACGTCCTGACTTTC CASSIWTGGSGANVLTF
TRBJ1-2 . . TRBV7-9 TGTGCCAGCAGCTTTCAGGCGAACTATGGCTACACCTTC CASSFQANYGYTF
TRBJ2-2 . . TRBV27 TGTGCCAGCAGCGGGAAGGACACCGGGGAGCTGTTTTTT CASSGKDTGELFF
TRBJ1-6 . . TRBV4-1 TGCGCCAGCAGCCAAGGAATCAGGGTAAACCCCTATAATTCACCCCTCCACTTT CASSQGIRVNPYNSPLHF
TRBJ2-7 . . TRBV11-2 TGTGCCAGCAGCCAACAGGGTTCAGCAACCTACGAGCAGTACTTC CASSQQGSATYEQYF
TRBJ2-3 . TRBD2 TRBV6-1 TGTGCCAGCAGAATGGAGGGCGGGGGGGCAGATACGCAGTATTTT CASRMEGGGADTQYF
TRBJ1-2 . TRBD1 TRBV5-1 TGCGCCAGCAGCCGGGACAGCGATGGCTACACCTTC CASSRDSDGYTF
TRBJ1-3 once . TRBV9 TGTGCCAGCAGCACCGGGGTGGCAGCGAATGGAAACACCATATATTTT CASSTGVAANGNTIYF
TRBJ2-7 . TRBD1 TRBV27 TGTGCCAGCAGACGGACAGGGGAAATGGGCGAGCAGTACTTC CASRRTGEMGEQYF
TRBJ2-1 once . TRBV2 TGTGCCAGCGATAGCGGACCTTCCTACAATGAGCAGTTCTTC CASDSGPSYNEQFF
TRBJ2-7 . . TRBV4-1 TGCGCCAGCAGCCAAGAGGAGGGGAAGGGGTACGAGCAGTACTTC CASSQEEGKGYEQYF
TRBJ2-2 once . TRBV4-1 TGCGCCAGCAGCCACCTAGGAGGGGTGAACACCGGGGAGCTGTTTTTT CASSHLGGVNTGELFF
TRBJ2-7 . . TRBV5-6 TGTGCCAGCAGCCTCCAGGCGGGACAGCAGTACTTC CASSLQAGQQYF
TRBJ2-1 . . TRBV7-9 TGTGCCAGCCCTTACGAGCGATTCGGGGTGGCCTCCTACAATGAGCAGTTCTTC CASPYERFGVASYNEQFF
TRBJ2-1 once TRBD2 TRBV6-6 TGTGCCAGCAGCAATGTAGCGGGTGGTTACAATGAGCAGTTCTTC CASSNVAGGYNEQFF
TRBJ2-7 once . TRBV13 TGTGCCAGCAGCTTAGGCCTGGGCGGGTACGAGCAGTACTTC CASSLGLGGYEQYF
TRBJ1-1 few . TRBV28 TGTGCCAGCAGTTCCCCCAGGGGGAACACTGAAGCTTTCTTT CASSSPRGNTEAFF
TRBJ1-2 . TRBD1 TRBV11-3 TGTGCCAGCAGCTACCCGGGACAGGGAAGAGGCTACACCTTC CASSYPGQGRGYTF
TRBJ1-3 . . TRBV7-9 TGTGCCAGCAGCTCGGGACACAACTCTGGAAACACCATATATTTT CASSSGHNSGNTIYF
TRBJ2-3 . . TRBV5-1 TGCGCCAGCAGCTGGGGGCCTAGCACAGATACGCAGTATTTT CASSWGPSTDTQYF
TRBJ2-7 . TRBD1 TRBV5-1 TGCGCCAGCAGCCAAGGACAGGGCCGGGTGGACGAGCAGTACTTC CASSQGQGRVDEQYF
TRBJ2-2 . TRBD2 TRBV27 TGTGCCAGCAGTTTAGGAGCGGGAGGGGGGGAGCTGTTTTTT CASSLGAGGGELFF
TRBJ2-1 . TRBD1 TRBV28 TGTGCCAGCAGCTTACCAGGGACAGGGCTCGATGAGCAGTTCTTC CASSLPGTGLDEQFF
TRBJ2-1 . . TRBV19 TGTGCCAGTAGTACCGGGAAGATCAATGAGCAGTTCTTC CASSTGKINEQFF
TRBJ2-3 . TRBD2 TRBV9 TGTGCCAGCAGCGGATTTCCTAGCGGGGGGACCACTAGCACAGATACGCAGTATTTT CASSGFPSGGTTSTDTQYF
TRBJ1-1 . . TRBV14 TGTGCCAGCAGCCAAGTGGGAGGGCTCAACACTGAAGCTTTCTTT CASSQVGGLNTEAFF
TRBJ2-7 . . TRBV6-5 TGTGCCAGCAGTTCCGTGACTAGCTACGAGCAGTACTTC CASSSVTSYEQYF
TRBJ2-7 . TRBD1 TRBV27 TGTGCCAGCAAGCGGACAGGGGACGAGCAGTACTTC CASKRTGDEQYF
TRBJ2-1 . TRBD1 TRBV27 TGTGCCAGCAGTTGGGGACAGGGGGCGGGTGTGGCCAATGAGCAGTTCTTC CASSWGQGAGVANEQFF
TRBJ2-3 once TRBD1 TRBV5-1 TGCGCCAGCACCTTGACAGGGCAGGTGGATACGCAGTATTTT CASTLTGQVDTQYF
TRBJ2-1 . TRBD1 TRBV5-4 TGTGCCAGCAGCTGGGAAGAGATACAGGGGAAGAGGTACAATGAGCAGTTCTTC CASSWEEIQGKRYNEQFF
TRBJ1-2 . . TRBV7-9 TGTGCCAGCAGCTTACCGGCAGGATATGGCTACACCTTC CASSLPAGYGYTF
TRBJ1-2 . . TRBV5-1 TGCGCCAGCAGCCGGAGAGAGACAAAAACAGGCTATGGCTACACCTTC CASSRRETKTGYGYTF
TRBJ1-3 . TRBD1 TRBV4-1 TGCGCCAGCAGCCAAGGGACAGGGACAGGGATGCCTGGAAACACCATATATTTT CASSQGTGTGMPGNTIYF